A single sample gave rise to the 8 T cell receptor beta chains below, sequenced in a study of blood T cell repertoires in COVID-19. Produced via immunoSEQ multiplex PCR; TCRdb's table is partial and in-frame only. The table includes approximately 65,000 clones, 90% detected once. Sequenced sample: peripheral blood. These receptors came from a woman aged 18-35 years with acute or convalescent COVID-19.

The rearrangement links TRBV7-2 to TRBJ2-2; 10 bases map to TRBD1. The CDR3 runs 17 residues. Trimming took 1 base from V and 2 from J; bases not matched to a gene: 4. The germline CDR1 and CDR2 sequences are SGHTA and FQGNSA. This CDR3 reads CASSLGGQGSNTGELFF. The CDR3 DNA sequence: TGTGCCAGCAGCTTAGGGGGACAGGGGTCAAACACCGGGGAGCTGTTTTTT.

The CDR3 protein is CSASMVAGAYEQYF. As DNA, the CDR3 is TGCAGTGCTAGTATGGTAGCGGGAGCCTACGAGCAGTACTTC. The rearrangement joins TRBV20-1 to TRBJ2-7; 9 nucleotides line up with TRBD2. CDR3 length: 14 residues. Germline values: CDR1 DFQATT, CDR2 SNEGSKA (reference sequence). Trimming cost V 3 bases and J 2 bases; bases outside gene matches: 5.

This rearrangement joins TRBV4-3 to TRBJ2-3, with D perhaps matching TRBD2 (5 bases). Germline-derived CDR1 and CDR2 are LGHNA and YSLEER. The V end lost 1 base, the J end lost 0 bases, and 20 bases lay between the germline ends. This CDR3 contains 19 residues. The CDR3 reads CASSQGPRWERTSTDTQYF. CDR3 DNA sequence: TGCGCCAGCAGCCAAGGACCCAGGTGGGAGAGAACTAGCACAGATACGCAGTATTTT.

The chain has TRBV4-3 and TRBJ1-2; no clear D gene. The CDR3 loop spans 13 amino acids. With 3 bases removed from V and 4 bases from J, the gap between germline ends came to 9 bases. The germline CDR1 and CDR2 sequences are LGHNA and YSLEER. The CDR3 here is CASSHDKSYGYTF. Written as DNA, the CDR3 is TGCGCCAGCAGCCATGACAAGAGCTATGGCTACACCTTC.

This clone showed up just once. The chain carries TRBV6-5 and TRBJ2-2; no clear D gene. The CDR3 consists of 14 residues. Trimming cost V 5 bases and J 6 bases, with 13 bases left between them. Germline V gives CDR1 MNHEY, CDR2 SVGAGI. The CDR3 region is CASSTTRVAGELFF. DNA of the CDR3: TGTGCCAGCAGTACGACAAGAGTGGCCGGGGAGCTGTTTTTT.

This clone was seen a single time. The chain combines TRBV7-6 with TRBJ1-3, with D perhaps TRBD1 (5 bases). The CDR3 length is 13 residues. Germline V gene lookup returns CDR1 SGHVS and CDR2 FNYEAQ. V was cut by 5 bases and J by 4 bases, with 9 bases left in between. The chain's CDR3 is CASSPQEGNTIYF. The DNA for the CDR3 is TGTGCCAGCAGCCCACAGGAGGGAAACACCATATATTTT.

This chain uses TRBV5-4 with TRBJ2-5; D is perhaps TRBD2 (6 bases). V lost 3 bases, J lost 2 bases, and 14 bases lay in between. The CDR3 sequence is 15 residues long. From germline, CDR1 is SGHNT and CDR2 YYREEE (reference sequence). Here the CDR3 DNA reads TGTGCCAGCAGCTGGGGGGTGGCAAGTCAAGAGACCCAGTACTTC. It specifies CASSWGVASQETQYF.

This clone was seen once. The chain is built from TRBV5-4 and TRBJ2-1; TRBD2 agrees at 12 bases. The trim removed 0 bases at V and 10 bases at J, leaving 11 bases unmatched. There are 17 residues in the CDR3. Germline-derived CDR1 and CDR2 are SGHNT and YYREEE (reference sequence). The chain's CDR3 is CASSLVLAGGAGVEQFF. Here the CDR3 DNA reads TGTGCCAGCAGCTTGGTGCTAGCGGGGGGGGCAGGTGTGGAGCAGTTCTTC. Looking up the rest from reference TRBV5-4 and TRBJ2-1 gives the full variable domain: ETGVTQSPTHLIKTRGQQVTLRCSSQSGHNTVSWYQQALGQGPQFIFQYYREEENGRGNFPPRFSGLQFPNYSSELNVNALELDDSALYLCASSLVLAGGAGVEQFFGPGTRLTVL.